The 32 T cell receptor beta chains given below trace back to one sample, sequenced in a study of technical replicates of blood from a handful of donors. Sequencing used immunoSEQ multiplex PCR; TCRdb keeps in-frame clones, though not all of them. In the table there are some 71,000 clones, roughly 96% of which are singletons. The specimen sequenced was T cells isolated from PBMCs. Every receptor here comes from a human donor in good health.

With respect to this clone: The same CDR3 is also encoded by other DNA sequences in this sample. The V gene is TRBV6-5, the J gene TRBJ2-7; 8 bases line up with TRBD1. The J segment lost 4 bases and the V segment lost 2 bases, leaving 1 base of the junction unmatched. This CDR3 spans 13 amino acids. Germline V gene sequence: CDR1 MNHEY, CDR2 SVGAGI. The CDR3 nucleotides are TGTGCCAGCAGTTACGACAGGGGTTACGAGCAGTACTTC. It is translated as CASSYDRGYEQYF.

The chain employs TRBV14 and TRBJ2-3, with 8 bases fitting TRBD2. The CDR3 is 15 residues long. The germline V gene has CDR1 SGHDN and CDR2 FVKESK. V lost 1 base and J lost 0; bases outside the gene matches: 0. CDR3 nucleotides: TGTGCCAGCAGCCAAGGACTAGCGAGCACAGATACGCAGTATTTT. This translates into CASSQGLASTDTQYF.

This sequence joins TRBV29-1 and TRBJ2-7; D is perhaps TRBD1 (5 bases). Germline values: CDR1 SQVTM, CDR2 ANQGSEA. Between the trimmed V and J ends, which lost 4 bases and 3 bases, there was a span of 13 bases. The CDR3 length is 13 residues. CDR3 in amino acids: CSVGGRLSYEQYF. The CDR3, as DNA: TGCAGCGTTGGGGGCAGACTGAGCTACGAGCAGTACTTC.

V usage is TRBV2 and J usage is TRBJ1-4; the D gene is possibly TRBD1 (5 bases). Trimming removed 4 bases from V and 0 bases from J, with 6 bases in between. In germline, CDR1 is SNHLY, CDR2 FYNNEI. This CDR3 has 14 amino acids. For the CDR3, the DNA is TGTGCCAGCAGTGGGGGGGCAACTAATGAAAAACTGTTTTTT. This codes for CASSGGATNEKLFF.

The J gene is TRBJ2-3, the V gene TRBV5-1, with 15 bases matching TRBD2. J lost 3 bases, V lost 4 bases, and 9 bases had no gene match. Germline assignment: CDR1 SGHRS and CDR2 YFSETQ. The CDR3 loop spans 18 amino acids. The CDR3 nucleotides are TGCGCCAGCAGCCCCGGACTAGCGGGAGGGTTTTGGACAGATACGCAGTATTTT. Protein: CASSPGLAGGFWTDTQYF. The full variable domain, in which reference TRBV5-1 and TRBJ2-3 provide the parts outside the CDR3, is KAGVTQTPRYLIKTRGQQVTLSCSPISGHRSVSWYQQTPGQGLQFLFEYFSETQRNKGNFPGRFSGRQFSNSRSEMNVSTLELGDSALYLCASSPGLAGGFWTDTQYFGPGTRLTVL.

This clone was seen a few times. The chain recombines TRBV7-9 with TRBJ1-2; 11 bases agree with TRBD1. This CDR3 contains 15 residues. J was trimmed by 3 bases and V by 1 base; bases with no gene match: 1. CDR1 is SEHNR, CDR2 FQNEAQ, per germline (reference sequence). The DNA for the CDR3 is TGTGCCAGCAGCTTAGGGGGACAGGGGGACTATGGCTACACCTTC. This gives the protein CASSLGGQGDYGYTF.

This chain connects TRBV6-5 to TRBJ2-7, with TRBD1 as a possible D gene (7 bases). Germline V CDR1 and CDR2: MNHEY, SVGAGI. The CDR3 covers 13 residues. V lost 8 bases and J lost 5, with 16 bases in between. CDR3 coding DNA: TGTGCCAGCCAGGAGGGGGCGGAGGACGAGCAGTACTTC. This gives the protein CASQEGAEDEQYF.

The chain uses TRBV13 and TRBJ2-3; 8 bases fit TRBD2. J lost 7 bases, V lost 4 bases, and 13 bases had no gene match. The CDR3 length is 16 residues. Germline assignment: CDR1 PRHDT and CDR2 FYEKMQ (reference sequence). The CDR3 reads CASSSQAGEAPNTQYF. DNA of the CDR3: TGTGCCAGCAGCTCCCAAGCGGGAGAGGCCCCCAATACGCAGTATTTT.

V is TRBV13 and J is TRBJ1-1, with a weak D call TRBD1 (6 bases). The CDR3 totals 16 residues. The germline CDR1 and CDR2 sequences are PRHDT and FYEKMQ (reference sequence). V lost 4 bases to trimming and J lost 7 bases, with 22 bases between them. CDR3 region: CASSSTGGAGFGEAFF. The DNA for the CDR3 is TGTGCCAGCAGCTCCACGGGGGGCGCCGGATTCGGTGAAGCTTTCTTT.

The rearrangement joins TRBV27 to TRBJ1-1; D may be TRBD1 (6 bases). The CDR3 spans 18 residues. Germline CDR1 is MNHEY and CDR2 is SMNVEV (reference sequence). The V end was cut by 6 bases, the J end by 4 bases, with 27 bases between. As DNA, the CDR3 is TGTGCCAGCAGCCACCCTAAGTCAGGGGCCGGGTCGATCACTGAAGCTTTCTTT. Translation: CASSHPKSGAGSITEAFF.

The genes are TRBV7-9 and TRBJ2-1; D perhaps matches TRBD2 (5 bases). This CDR3 is built from 14 residues. Germline CDR1 and CDR2: SEHNR and FQNEAQ (reference sequence). V was cut by 1 base and J by 4 bases, with 8 bases left in between. DNA of the CDR3: TGTGCCAGCAGCTTAGTTCGGGGATACAATGAGCAGTTCTTC. Amino acids: CASSLVRGYNEQFF.

The chain joins TRBV2 to TRBJ1-1; the D is unclear. The V end lost 4 bases, the J end lost 1 base, and 7 bases lay between the germline ends. The CDR3 spans 13 residues. CDR1 SNHLY and CDR2 FYNNEI come from the germline V gene. CDR3 bases: TGTGCCAGCAGTGCTGGAGCGAACACTGAAGCTTTCTTT. As protein: CASSAGANTEAFF.

The rearrangement links TRBV28 to TRBJ2-7, with TRBD2 matching over 8 bases. Germline V CDR1 and CDR2: MDHEN, SYDVKM. This CDR3 contains 14 residues. V was clipped by 6 bases and J by 2 bases; unmatched bases: 6. CDR3 sequence reads: CASRRGAGPYEQYF. The CDR3 DNA reads as TGTGCCAGCAGGCGGGGGGCAGGGCCCTACGAGCAGTACTTC.

This sequence joins TRBV11-3 and TRBJ2-7, with 7 positions matching TRBD1. V lost 2 bases to trimming and J lost 3 bases; unmatched junction nucleotides: 10. Per germline, CDR1 SGHNT and CDR2 YENEEA. The CDR3 length is 16 residues. DNA for the CDR3: TGTGCCAGCAGCTTAACCGGGACAGCCCCCAGCTACGAGCAGTACTTC. This translates into CASSLTGTAPSYEQYF.

The V and J genes are TRBV7-6 and TRBJ2-5, with 10 bases that match TRBD1. J gave up 4 bases and V 4 bases, and 6 bases lay outside the gene matches. The CDR3 length is 15 residues. From germline, CDR1 is SGHVS and CDR2 FNYEAQ. CDR3 sequence: CASSSGQGPPETQYF. In nucleotides, the CDR3 is TGTGCCAGCAGCTCGGGACAGGGGCCCCCAGAGACCCAGTACTTC.

The chain links TRBV6-5 to TRBJ2-5; D is uncertain. Germline assignment: CDR1 MNHEY and CDR2 SVGAGI. This CDR3 has 16 residues. V shed 2 bases and J shed 0 bases, with 13 bases lying between them. CDR3 amino acids: CASSYGPPENQETQYF. CDR3 in DNA: TGTGCCAGCAGTTACGGCCCGCCAGAAAACCAAGAGACCCAGTACTTC.

The chain's CDR3 is CASNSGLAGSDTQYF. The CDR3 region has the DNA TGCGCCAGCAACTCGGGACTAGCGGGATCAGATACGCAGTATTTT. This chain uses TRBV10-2 with TRBJ2-3; the match to TRBD2 covers 13 bases. CDR1 is WSHSY, CDR2 SAAADI, per germline. The CDR3 runs 15 residues. J gave up 4 bases and V 7 bases, and 5 bases lay outside the gene matches.

The chain is built from TRBV6-5 and TRBJ1-2; 7 bases match TRBD1. The CDR3 is made up of 15 amino acids. Germline CDR1 is MNHEY and CDR2 is SVGAGI. The ends lost 6 bases at V and 3 bases at J; junction bases unmatched: 10. The CDR3 region is CASRSYRGLDYGYTF. The CDR3 region has the DNA TGTGCCAGCAGAAGTTACAGGGGTCTCGACTATGGCTACACCTTC.

J is TRBJ2-7 and V is TRBV5-1, with TRBD2 matching over 11 bases. The ends lost 3 bases at V and 4 bases at J; junction bases unmatched: 6. Germline values: CDR1 SGHRS, CDR2 YFSETQ. The CDR3 extends over 15 amino acids. The CDR3: CASSSPGLAVYEQYF. The CDR3 region has the DNA TGCGCCAGCAGCTCACCGGGACTAGCGGTTTACGAGCAGTACTTC.

V and J are TRBV7-9 and TRBJ2-1; TRBD2 matches 12 bases. The CDR3 is 15 amino acids. CDR1 is SEHNR, CDR2 FQNEAQ, per germline (reference sequence). Trimming cost V 2 bases and J 5 bases; bases outside gene matches: 1. CDR3 loop: CASSLLAGGNNEQFF. DNA of the CDR3: TGTGCCAGCAGCTTACTAGCGGGGGGGAACAATGAGCAGTTCTTC.

The chain is built from TRBV4-1 and TRBJ1-2; D is possibly TRBD1 (5 bases). Trimming cost V 2 bases and J 2 bases, with 12 bases left between them. This CDR3 is built from 15 residues. Looked up from germline, CDR1 is MGHRA and CDR2 is YSYEKL. The DNA of the CDR3 is TGCGCCAGCAGCCAAACAGGCTCAGAGAACTATGGCTACACCTTC. This codes for CASSQTGSENYGYTF.

This sequence joins TRBV15 and TRBJ2-5, with a tentative D call TRBD1 (6 bases). CDR1 LNHNV and CDR2 YYDKDF come from the germline V gene (reference sequence). V shed 1 base and J shed 2 bases, with 11 bases lying between them. The CDR3 runs 15 residues. In DNA, the CDR3 is TGTGCCACCAGCAGAGTTGGGACAATTCAAGAGACCCAGTACTTC. Protein: CATSRVGTIQETQYF.

The chain has TRBV2 and TRBJ1-2; TRBD1 matches at 8 bases. The CDR3 has 14 residues. V shed 4 bases, J shed 0 bases, and the junction held 1 base outside the gene matches. Germline assignment: CDR1 SNHLY and CDR2 FYNNEI. The CDR3 DNA follows: TGTGCCAGCAGTGGGGACAGGACTAACTATGGCTACACCTTC. It yields the protein CASSGDRTNYGYTF.

The table lists this clone with a count of one. J is TRBJ1-2 and V is TRBV6-5, with 10 bases lining up with TRBD1. Germline assignment: CDR1 MNHEY and CDR2 SVGAGI. The CDR3 runs 15 residues. The trim removed 0 bases at V and 4 bases at J, leaving 2 bases unmatched. The CDR3 region is CASSYSGQGSYGYTF. The CDR3 bases are TGTGCCAGCAGTTACTCGGGACAGGGGAGCTATGGCTACACCTTC.

In its sample, this clone was seen once. V gene TRBV11-3 combines with J gene TRBJ2-2; 8 nucleotides match TRBD2. Germline CDR1 and CDR2: SGHNT and YENEEA. CDR3 length: 17 residues. With V trimmed by 1 base and J by 4 bases, 8 bases remained unmatched. CDR3 DNA: TGTGCCAGCAGCTTAGCCGGGGGGGCTCTCGGCACCGGGGAGCTGTTTTTT. As protein: CASSLAGGALGTGELFF.

J is TRBJ2-6 and V is TRBV14; D gene ambiguous. Looked up from germline, CDR1 is SGHDN and CDR2 is FVKESK. The CDR3 runs to 14 residues. V was trimmed by 4 bases and J by 3 bases, leaving 7 bases between them. The chain's CDR3 is CASSPLSGANVLTF. The CDR3 coding sequence is TGTGCCAGCAGCCCGCTAAGTGGGGCCAACGTCCTGACTTTC.

The rearrangement uses TRBV7-6 and TRBJ1-1; D perhaps matches TRBD1 (5 bases). Between the trimmed V and J ends, which lost 1 base and 4 bases, there was a span of 16 bases. This CDR3 spans 16 amino acids. The germline V gene has CDR1 SGHVS and CDR2 FNYEAQ. The CDR3 spells CASSLGIIGQGTEAFF. The DNA for the CDR3 is TGTGCCAGCAGCTTAGGTATTATAGGGCAGGGCACTGAAGCTTTCTTT.

The V and J genes are TRBV10-2 and TRBJ1-2; D is undetermined. The CDR3 spans 13 residues. Germline V gene lookup returns CDR1 WSHSY and CDR2 SAAADI. Trimming shortened V by 10 bases and J by 4 bases, and 16 bases separated the two germline ends. The CDR3 DNA is TGCGCCACCGACCAGGCCGCTGGCTATGGCTACACCTTC. Its protein is CATDQAAGYGYTF.

The rearrangement links TRBV5-1 to TRBJ2-5; 7 nucleotides match TRBD2. CDR3 length equals 13 residues. Germline V CDR1 and CDR2: SGHRS, YFSETQ. Trimming removed 4 bases from V and 2 bases from J; junction bases left unmatched: 2. CDR3 sequence reads: CASSGGGQETQYF. The CDR3 bases are TGCGCCAGCAGCGGGGGGGGACAAGAGACCCAGTACTTC.

The chain is built from TRBV5-1 and TRBJ1-3, with a possible D match to TRBD1 (5 bases). Germline CDR1 SGHRS, CDR2 YFSETQ. The CDR3 consists of 14 residues. With 4 bases removed from V and 1 base from J, the gap between germline ends came to 9 bases. DNA for the CDR3: TGCGCCAGCAGCCGTTCAGGGTCTGGAAACACCATATATTTT. The encoded protein is CASSRSGSGNTIYF.

The chain combines TRBV28 with TRBJ1-5, with 8 bases lining up with TRBD1. The CDR3 is 14 residues long. The V gene end was trimmed by 6 bases and the J gene end by 13 bases; junction bases not matched to a gene: 14. The germline V gene has CDR1 MDHEN and CDR2 SYDVKM. The CDR3 bases are TGTGCCAGCAGCCGGTTACCCGCGGGACAGGTTCAGCATTTT. Translated, it gives CASSRLPAGQVQHF. Full variable domain (rest looked up from reference TRBV28 and TRBJ1-5): DVKVTQSSRYLVKRTGEKVFLECVQDMDHENMFWYRQDPGLGLRLIYFSYDVKMKEKGDIPEGYSVSREKKERFSLILESASTNQTSMYLCASSRLPAGQVQHFGDGTRLSIL.

The chain employs TRBV2 and TRBJ2-7; perhaps TRBD1 as D (6 bases). This CDR3 has 16 amino acids. Germline CDR1 reads SNHLY; CDR2 reads FYNNEI. Trimming stripped 0 bases from V and 0 bases from J, with 12 bases between. The chain's CDR3 is CASSEAFLDSSYEQYF. CDR3 sequence (DNA): TGTGCCAGCAGTGAAGCGTTTCTGGACAGCTCCTACGAGCAGTACTTC.